Ten or more counts support the clone carrying this T cell receptor (beta chain). The authors produced cDNA by 5'RACE using 10-nucleotide random UMIs. MiXCR was run by TCRdb on the 5' RACE reads, yielding one entry per CDR3 protein. The table includes 42,000 or so distinct CDR3 sequences, 2.5% detected once. The data derive from a study of neurological immune-mediated disorders. Study-level information: 31 of 34 multiple sclerosis patients had relapsing-remitting disease; 3 had secondary progressive.

The CDR3 loop spans 17 amino acids. V dropped 6 bases and J dropped 7; count of bases not matched to a gene: 14. CDR1 is DFQATT and CDR2 is SNEGSKA in the germline V gene (reference sequence). The sample comprised PBMCs. The chain combines TRBV20-1 with TRBJ2-2; 13 bases match TRBD2. The origin of this receptor is a man between 25 and 39 years old with multiple sclerosis. CDR3 in DNA: TGCAGTGCCCTTAAGCCCGGGACTAGCGGGATGGGCGGGGAGCTGTTTTTT. This sequence encodes CSALKPGTSGMGGELFF.